These 21 T cell receptor beta chains were sequenced from one sample in a study of blood T cell repertoires in COVID-19. Libraries were prepared by immunoSEQ multiplex PCR; TCRdb keeps only in-frame clonotypes and omits some of them. Among 50,000 to 70,000 clones listed, 65% to 85% were seen once. Sequenced: PBMCs or T cells enriched from blood (not recorded which). These receptors all come from a woman aged 60-75 years who had been exposed to COVID-19.

The V and J genes are TRBV28 and TRBJ1-5; D ambiguous. Germline V CDR1 and CDR2: MDHEN, SYDVKM. The V end was cut by 5 bases, the J end by 0 bases, with 8 bases between. The CDR3 spans 14 residues. CDR3 region: CASSIPNSNQPQHF. The CDR3 DNA sequence: TGTGCCAGCAGTATCCCTAATAGCAATCAGCCCCAGCATTTT.

This clone occurred a few times. The V call is TRBV11-2, the J call TRBJ2-3, with D possibly matching TRBD2 (5 bases). Germline values: CDR1 SGHAT, CDR2 FQNNGV. V shed 5 bases and J shed 2 bases, with 14 bases lying between them. The CDR3 spans 15 residues. CDR3 region: CASSTRMGATDTQYF. The DNA for the CDR3 is TGTGCCAGCAGCACCCGGATGGGAGCCACAGATACGCAGTATTTT.

The genes are TRBV5-8 and TRBJ2-5; 8 bases line up with TRBD2. The trim removed 1 base at V and 2 bases at J, leaving 10 bases unmatched. Germline lookup yields CDR1 SGHTS and CDR2 YDEGEE. The CDR3 spans 17 residues. The CDR3 sequence: CASSLRRLAGWQETQYF. CDR3 in DNA: TGTGCCAGCAGCTTGCGGCGGCTAGCGGGTTGGCAAGAGACCCAGTACTTC.

This clone was counted between two and nine times. The V gene is TRBV30, the J gene TRBJ2-7, with D perhaps matching TRBD1 (6 bases). V lost 1 base and J lost 4, with 20 bases in between. This CDR3 contains 16 residues. Germline V lookup: CDR1 GTSNPN, CDR2 SVGIG (reference sequence). CDR3 in amino acids: CAWSDPGQLLGYEQYF. CDR3 DNA sequence: TGTGCCTGGAGTGACCCGGGACAATTGTTAGGTTACGAGCAGTACTTC.

The chain uses TRBV19 and TRBJ2-4; 7 bases map to TRBD1. The CDR3 sequence is 17 residues long. V lost 3 bases, J lost 0 bases, and 8 bases stayed unmatched. Per the germline V gene, CDR1 is LNHDA and CDR2 is SQIVND (reference sequence). This CDR3 reads CASSIRGDRVAKNIQYF. The CDR3 bases are TGTGCCAGTAGTATTAGGGGTGACAGGGTAGCCAAAAACATTCAGTACTTC.

This clone has just a few counts. The V and J genes are TRBV5-4 and TRBJ2-7, with 8 bases fitting TRBD1. This CDR3 has 16 amino acids. The ends lost 4 bases at V and 3 bases at J; junction bases unmatched: 12. CDR1 and CDR2 (germline): SGHNT, YYREEE (reference sequence). CDR3 residues: CASSPGQGKSFYEQYF. In DNA form, the CDR3 reads TGTGCCAGCAGCCCTGGACAGGGAAAATCCTTCTACGAGCAGTACTTC.

This clone was detected only once. The chain uses TRBV5-1 and TRBJ1-4; D gene ambiguous. V lost 5 bases to trimming and J lost 0 bases, with 8 bases between them. The length of the CDR3 is 14 residues. Germline assignment: CDR1 SGHRS and CDR2 YFSETQ. DNA of the CDR3: TGCGCCAGCAGGGACGGGGCAACTAATGAAAAACTGTTTTTT. The encoded protein is CASRDGATNEKLFF.

The chain joins TRBV6-5 to TRBJ1-2, with 12 bases identical to TRBD1. CDR1 is MNHEY, CDR2 SVGAGI, per germline. V shed 7 bases, J shed 7 bases, and the junction held 10 bases outside the gene matches. The CDR3 length is 15 residues. CDR3 bases: TGTGCCAGCAAGCCCACGGGACAGGGGGCGTGTGGCTACACCTTC. Protein product: CASKPTGQGACGYTF.

The chain uses TRBV4-1 and TRBJ1-6; possibly TRBD1 for D (6 bases). Trimming cost V 4 bases and J 10 bases, with 23 bases left between them. The germline V gene encodes CDR1 MGHRA and CDR2 YSYEKL. The CDR3 is made up of 17 amino acids. CDR3 in DNA: TGCGCCAGCAGCCCAAGCGGGGCAGGGGAAGCATGGTCACCCCTCCACTTT. Translation: CASSPSGAGEAWSPLHF.

This chain links TRBV12-3 or TRBV12-4 with TRBJ1-2, with a possible D match to TRBD1 (5 bases). The CDR3 extends over 11 amino acids. The V gene lost 8 bases and the J gene lost 5 bases, with 9 bases spanning the gap. The CDR3 region has the DNA TGTGCCAGCGGAGGGACGTATGGCTACACCTTC. Translation: CASGGTYGYTF.

This clone was seen only once. J is TRBJ1-4 and V is TRBV3-1 (or the pseudogene TRBV3-2), with 10 bases matching TRBD1. The CDR3 is 15 amino acids. J gave up 11 bases and V 4 bases, and 10 bases lay outside the gene matches. Per germline, CDR1 LGHDT and CDR2 YNNKEL (reference sequence). The CDR3 bases are TGTGCCAGCAGCCGAACCGGGACAGGGGCTTGGAAACTGTTTTTT. Residues: CASSRTGTGAWKLFF.

The V gene is TRBV7-2, the J gene TRBJ1-4; 9 nucleotides agree with TRBD1. CDR1 is SGHTA and CDR2 is FQGNSA in the germline V gene. The CDR3 is 15 residues long. The trim removed 4 bases at V and 6 bases at J, leaving 6 bases unmatched. The CDR3 loop reads CASSSEGTGYEKLFF. The CDR3, as DNA: TGTGCCAGCAGCTCTGAAGGGACAGGGTATGAAAAACTGTTTTTT.

V is TRBV5-5 and J is TRBJ1-5, with 7 bases matching TRBD1. The CDR3 spans 16 residues. Looked up from germline, CDR1 is SGHKS and CDR2 is YYEKEE (reference sequence). Trimming cost V 2 bases and J 6 bases; bases outside gene matches: 11. The CDR3 sequence: CASSFSKTGEPQPQHF. CDR3 DNA: TGTGCCAGCAGCTTCTCGAAAACAGGGGAGCCTCAGCCCCAGCATTTT.

With regard to this clone: An end of the junction does not agree with germline; a read error may underlie this. V usage is TRBV12-3 or TRBV12-4 and J usage is TRBJ1-2; D remains ambiguous. The CDR3 is 13 amino acids. For the CDR3, the DNA is TGTGCCAGCAGTCTAGCGGGAGCCGATGGCTACACCTTC. Its translation: CASSLAGADGYTF.

The CDR3 DNA reads TGTGCTAATTCCCGGGACACAAATCAGCCCCAGCATTTT. It is translated as CANSRDTNQPQHF. The chain has TRBV28 and TRBJ1-5; maybe TRBD1 (6 bases). Germline V gives CDR1 MDHEN, CDR2 SYDVKM. CDR3 length: 13 residues.

This clone appeared many times. The chain couples TRBV5-8 to TRBJ1-5; D not resolved. The V gene's germline CDR1 is SGHTS and CDR2 YDEGEE. V was clipped by 2 bases and J by 4 bases, with 4 bases between them. The CDR3 loop spans 12 amino acids. The DNA of the CDR3 is TGTGCCAGCAGCTTTCGGAATCAGCCCCAGCATTTT. Translating it yields CASSFRNQPQHF.

This clone was recorded only once. This CDR3 is CASSGPGQGNYGYTF. CDR3 sequence (DNA): TGTGCCAGCAGCGGACCGGGACAGGGCAACTATGGCTACACCTTC. The chain has TRBV28 and TRBJ1-2; TRBD1 aligns across 9 bases. The CDR3 has 15 amino acids. Per the germline V gene, CDR1 is MDHEN and CDR2 is SYDVKM. J gave up 2 bases and V 6 bases, and 7 bases lay outside the gene matches.

This rearrangement joins TRBV6-1 to TRBJ1-1; 7 bases are shared with TRBD1. This CDR3 contains 14 residues. V was pared by 2 bases and J by 1 base, with 1 base of the junction left unmatched. CDR1 MNHNS and CDR2 SASEGT come from the germline V gene. CDR3 coding DNA: TGTGCCAGCAGTGAACGACAGGGGAACACTGAAGCTTTCTTT. Amino acids: CASSERQGNTEAFF.

In DNA form, the CDR3 reads TGTGCCAGCAGATTGGACAGGAACACTGAAGCTTTCTTT. Its translation: CASRLDRNTEAFF. This rearrangement joins TRBV7-2 to TRBJ1-1, with D maybe TRBD1 (6 bases). The CDR3 loop spans 13 amino acids. Germline assignment: CDR1 SGHTA and CDR2 FQGNSA. V was pared by 6 bases and J by 1 base, with 9 bases between.

V is TRBV7-8 and J is TRBJ2-5; the match to TRBD1 covers 7 bases. Germline V gene data show CDR1 as SGHVS and CDR2 as FQNEAQ. The CDR3 loop spans 14 amino acids. V lost 5 bases, J lost 9 bases, and 12 bases stayed unmatched. CDR3 residues: CASSTQGPLGAQYF. DNA for the CDR3: TGTGCCAGCAGCACACAGGGGCCCCTAGGCGCCCAGTACTTC.

This chain uses TRBV5-5 with TRBJ2-7; 7 bases are a match to TRBD1. This CDR3 contains 16 residues. Germline V CDR1 and CDR2: SGHKS, YYEKEE (reference sequence). V shed 2 bases, J shed 2 bases, and the junction held 10 bases outside the gene matches. CDR3 sequence reads: CASSFSDRDRAYEQYF. As DNA, the CDR3 is TGTGCCAGCAGCTTTTCGGACCGAGACAGGGCCTACGAGCAGTACTTC.